This T cell receptor beta chain was captured by sequencing in a study of OX40 agonist ivuxolimab in advanced cancers. Notes on the study in general: Clonal expansion by week 6 occurred in CD4+ and CD8+ blood T cells (at 0.1 to 3.0 mg/kg).

The table came from immunoSEQ multiplex PCR; TCRdb's copy has only in-frame clones and leaves some out. The sample records tens of thousands of clones, 65% to 85% being singletons. As regards this clone: The antigen remains undetermined.

CDR1 SNHLY and CDR2 FYNNEI come from the germline V gene. This CDR3 spans 14 amino acids. Trimming removed 7 bases at V and 2 bases at J, with 9 bases between. The chain combines TRBV2 with TRBJ2-6; D remains unclear. The source material was CD4+ or CD8+ T cells sorted from blood, sampled in a trial of the OX40 agonist ivuxolimab. The sequence was collected from an adult with an advanced solid tumor such as melanoma, head and neck, liver or kidney cancer. The CDR3 DNA is TGTGCCAGCATAGGTGAACCTGGGGCCAACGTCCTGACTTTC. It codes for CASIGEPGANVLTF.